The 10 T cell receptor beta chains presented below share a single source sample, sequenced in a study of cytomegalovirus exposure and HLA in healthy donors. The study ran its PCR with 60 Vbeta and 13 Jbeta primers. Generated by immunoSEQ multiplex PCR, the TCRdb table keeps only in-frame clones and is missing some. The sample yields some 130,000 clones, just over 70% seen once. What was sequenced was PBMCs. Receptors originate from a woman aged 55-75 years in good health and CMV-seropositive.

This clone was counted a single time. The same CDR3 is also encoded by other DNA sequences in this sample. V is TRBV27 and J is TRBJ2-1, with TRBD1 identical over 10 bases. This CDR3 region has 15 residues. The V segment lost 2 bases and the J segment 2 bases; nucleotides outside the gene matches: 0. The germline gives CDR1 MNHEY, CDR2 SMNVEV (reference sequence). The CDR3 sequence: CASSLGTGAYNEQFF. CDR3 DNA: TGTGCCAGCAGTTTAGGGACAGGGGCCTACAATGAGCAGTTCTTC.

This clone occurred a few times. The V call is TRBV9, the J call TRBJ2-7; 8 bases fit TRBD1. Germline assignment: CDR1 SGDLS and CDR2 YYNGEE. J gave up 0 bases and V 4 bases, and 6 bases lay outside the gene matches. The length of the CDR3 is 15 residues. The CDR3 nucleotides are TGTGCCAGCAGCCCGCGACAGGGGTCCTCCTACGAGCAGTACTTC. Residues: CASSPRQGSSYEQYF.

This clone turned up a few times. V and J are TRBV27 and TRBJ2-3, with a tentative D call TRBD1 (6 bases). Germline V gene sequence: CDR1 MNHEY, CDR2 SMNVEV (reference sequence). This CDR3 is built from 14 residues. Trimming removed 6 bases from V and 2 bases from J, with 12 bases in between. The CDR3 protein is CASSYGGPTDTQYF. CDR3 bases: TGTGCCAGCAGCTATGGGGGCCCCACAGATACGCAGTATTTT.

V gene TRBV6-1 combines with J gene TRBJ2-6; possible D gene TRBD2, 5 bases. This CDR3 has 15 residues. Per the germline V gene, CDR1 is MNHNS and CDR2 is SASEGT. Trimming took off 6 bases at V and 1 base at J, with 10 bases between the two ends. CDR3 nucleotides: TGTGCCAGCAGCGTCGACTATTCTGGGGCCAACGTCCTGACTTTC. Protein sequence: CASSVDYSGANVLTF.

The chain employs TRBV27 and TRBJ1-2; no reliable D call. This CDR3 has 16 residues. V dropped 3 bases and J dropped 8 bases, with 22 bases sitting between them. CDR1 and CDR2 from the germline V gene are MNHEY and SMNVEV (reference sequence). CDR3 loop: CASSFGKVGVAVGYTF. The CDR3 DNA reads TGTGCCAGCAGTTTCGGGAAGGTAGGAGTTGCTGTAGGCTACACCTTC.

This sequence joins TRBV19 and TRBJ2-2, with TRBD1 matching 8 bases. Germline CDR1 is LNHDA and CDR2 is SQIVND (reference sequence). The CDR3 has 16 amino acids. The V gene end was trimmed by 3 bases and the J gene end by 3 bases; junction bases not matched to a gene: 6. The CDR3 coding sequence is TGTGCCAGTAGTATGATCCACAGGGGGGACACCGGGGAGCTGTTTTTT. Translating it yields CASSMIHRGDTGELFF.

The rearrangement uses TRBV6-1 and TRBJ2-7, with D perhaps TRBD2 (5 bases). Trimming cost V 7 bases and J 0 bases, with 16 bases left between them. The CDR3 has 15 amino acids. Germline CDR1 MNHNS, CDR2 SASEGT. CDR3 protein: CASMSGGLSSYEQYF. The CDR3 DNA reads TGTGCCAGCATGTCGGGCGGGCTCAGCTCCTACGAGCAGTACTTC.

This clone was found a few times. The genes are TRBV4-1 and TRBJ2-1; 11 bases are a match to TRBD2. This CDR3 spans 14 amino acids. After removal of 5 bases from V and 9 bases from J, the junction contained 6 bases not matched to a gene. The germline V gene has CDR1 MGHRA and CDR2 YSYEKL. The CDR3: CASSFSGGAGEQFF. In nucleotides, the CDR3 is TGCGCCAGCAGCTTTAGCGGGGGGGCCGGTGAGCAGTTCTTC.

This rearrangement joins TRBV7-3 to TRBJ2-1; 10 positions match TRBD2. This CDR3 comprises 16 residues. Germline values: CDR1 SGHTA, CDR2 FQGTGA. After removal of 5 bases from V and 2 bases from J, the junction contained 6 bases not matched to a gene. The CDR3 is CASSPYTSGAYNEQFF. The CDR3 nucleotides are TGTGCCAGCAGCCCCTATACTAGCGGGGCCTACAATGAGCAGTTCTTC. The variable domain in full, completed from reference TRBV7-3 and TRBJ2-1, reads GAGVSQTPSNKVTEKGKYVELRCDPISGHTALYWYRQSLGQGPEFLIYFQGTGAADDSGLPNDRFFAVRPEGSVSTLKIQRTERGDSAVYLCASSPYTSGAYNEQFFGPGTRLTVL.

This clone was seen a single time. A junction end diverges from the germline sequence, so it may reflect a read error. The chain links TRBV7-9 to TRBJ1-1; tentatively, D is TRBD1 (5 bases). Looked up from germline, CDR1 is SEHNR and CDR2 is FQNEAQ (reference sequence). The CDR3 has 12 amino acids. The CDR3 bases are TGTTCCAGCAGCTCCGGGGGGGGAGAAGCTTTCTTT. This gives the protein CSSSSGGGEAFF. Full variable domain (rest looked up from reference TRBV7-9 and TRBJ1-1): DTGVSQNPRHKITKRGQNVTFRCDPISEHNRLYWYRQTLGQGPEFLTYFQNEAQLEKSRLLSDRFSAERPKGSFSTLEIQRTEQGDSAMYLCSSSSGGGEAFFGQGTRLTVV.